Each of the 6 T cell receptor beta chains below was sequenced from the same sample in a study of cytomegalovirus exposure and HLA in healthy donors. Both 60 Vbeta primers and 13 Jbeta primers went into the PCR. Using immunoSEQ multiplex PCR, the repertoire was profiled, and TCRdb retains in-frame clones only, with some absent. The data contain about 140,000 clones, 65% to 80% of them singletons. Sequencing was carried out using PBMCs. The receptors shown here come from a man aged 40-55 years in good health and CMV-seronegative.

This rearrangement joins TRBV6-6 to TRBJ2-3; D gene unclear. In germline, CDR1 is MNHNY, CDR2 SVGAGI (reference sequence). The CDR3 spans 10 residues. V was trimmed by 8 bases and J by 5 bases, leaving 5 bases between them. CDR3 coding DNA: TGTGCCAGCGGCCGAGATACGCAGTATTTT. It specifies CASGRDTQYF.

The rearrangement uses TRBV2 and TRBJ2-1, with 14 bases matching TRBD2. J lost 2 bases, V lost 8 bases, and 2 bases had no gene match. The CDR3 loop spans 15 amino acids. In germline, CDR1 is SNHLY, CDR2 FYNNEI. The DNA of the CDR3 is TGTGCCAGCGGACTAGCGGGGGGCCCCTACAATGAGCAGTTCTTC. Translating it yields CASGLAGGPYNEQFF.

This sequence joins TRBV25-1 and TRBJ2-7; 10 bases align to TRBD2. With 5 bases clipped from V and 8 bases from J, the junction kept 6 bases outside the gene matches. CDR3 length: 13 residues. Germline assignment: CDR1 MGHDK and CDR2 SYGVNS. CDR3 nucleotide sequence: TGTGCCAGCAGTTCTAGCGGGGGAGGTAAGCAGTACTTC. It codes for CASSSSGGGKQYF.

V is TRBV30 and J is TRBJ1-5; D is unclear. Deletions cut 3 bases from V and 9 bases from J, with 9 bases between. This CDR3 region has 11 residues. Germline V gene lookup returns CDR1 GTSNPN and CDR2 SVGIG (reference sequence). The CDR3 spells CAWSLGGPQHF. CDR3 coding DNA: TGTGCCTGGAGCCTAGGAGGGCCCCAGCATTTT.

This chain links TRBV7-3 with TRBJ2-3; 9 bases line up with TRBD2. Germline V gene lookup returns CDR1 SGHTA and CDR2 FQGTGA. The CDR3 is 17 amino acids. The V and J ends lost 2 bases and 3 bases, in that order; junction bases with no gene match: 9. CDR3 bases: TGTGCCAGCAGCTTAGAATTGGCGGGGGGGCCTACAGATACGCAGTATTTT. This sequence encodes CASSLELAGGPTDTQYF.

The gene calls are TRBV2 and TRBJ1-2; 7 bases are shared with TRBD1. Trimming removed 5 bases from V and 8 bases from J; junction bases left unmatched: 2. CDR3 length: 11 residues. CDR1 is SNHLY and CDR2 is FYNNEI in the germline V gene. The CDR3 region has the DNA TGTGCCAGCAGTCGGACAGGCGGCTACACCTTC. Translated: CASSRTGGYTF.